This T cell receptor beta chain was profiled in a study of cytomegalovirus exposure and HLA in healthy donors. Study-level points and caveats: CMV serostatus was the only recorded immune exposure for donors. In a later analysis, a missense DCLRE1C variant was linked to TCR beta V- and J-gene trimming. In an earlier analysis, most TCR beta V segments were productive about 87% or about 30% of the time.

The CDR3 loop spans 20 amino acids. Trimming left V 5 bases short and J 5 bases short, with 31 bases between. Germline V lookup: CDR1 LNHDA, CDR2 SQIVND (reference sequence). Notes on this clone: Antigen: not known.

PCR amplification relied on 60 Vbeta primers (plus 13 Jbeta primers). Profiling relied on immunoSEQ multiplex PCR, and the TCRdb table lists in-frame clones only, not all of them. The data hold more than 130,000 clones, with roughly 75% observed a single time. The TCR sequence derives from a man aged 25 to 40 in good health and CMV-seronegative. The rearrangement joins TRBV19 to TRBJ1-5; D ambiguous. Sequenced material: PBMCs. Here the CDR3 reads CASSPEPPRSRLYGHQPQHF. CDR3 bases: TGTGCCAGTAGTCCGGAGCCCCCCCGTAGCCGGCTGTATGGTCATCAGCCCCAGCATTTT.